This is a list of T cell receptor beta chains from one sample in a study of regulatory T cells in long-lasting Graves disease. MiXCR, run by TCRdb on the multiplex PCR reads, gives a single entry per CDR3 protein. The sample shows more than 450,000 distinct CDR3 sequences, 16% of them seen only once. Another study also made use of these data, one on T cells in Graves' hyperthyroidism and ophthalmopathy.

The input for sequencing was peripheral blood mononuclear cells (PBMCs), taken at new diagnosis, from a patient treated with antithyroid drugs. These receptor sequences come from a man aged 35 to 55 with Graves disease. CDR3s include the opening cysteine and the closing phenylalanine or tryptophan. D genes are given only for firm matches. Not all rows give a size; the values are once, few, many and, for expanded clones, a class.

J gene: TRBJ1-1; clone size: many; V gene: TRBV10-3; D gene: -; CDR3 DNA: TGTGCCATCACCGCAGGAATGAACACTGAAGCTTTCTTT; CDR3 protein: CAITAGMNTEAFF
J gene: TRBJ2-1; clone size: many; V gene: TRBV7-2; D gene: -; CDR3 DNA: TGTGCCAGCAGCTCGACAGGCTTCAACAATGAGCAGTTCTTC; CDR3 protein: CASSSTGFNNEQFF
J gene: TRBJ2-2; clone size: -; V gene: TRBV29-1; D gene: -; CDR3 DNA: TGCAGCGCCCTGGTCGGGGAGCTGTTTTTT; CDR3 protein: CSALVGELFF
J gene: TRBJ1-3; clone size: -; V gene: TRBV7-8; D gene: -; CDR3 DNA: TGTGCCAGCAGCTTACCCAGGGTACCTAGCTCTGGAAACACCATATATTTT; CDR3 protein: CASSLPRVPSSGNTIYF
J gene: TRBJ2-7; clone size: many; V gene: TRBV20-1; D gene: -; CDR3 DNA: TGCAGTGCCCCTACTCAAAACGAGCAGTACTTC; CDR3 protein: CSAPTQNEQYF
J gene: TRBJ1-2; clone size: -; V gene: TRBV28; D gene: -; CDR3 DNA: TGTGCCAGCAGTTGGGTGAAGGGCTACACCTTC; CDR3 protein: CASSWVKGYTF
J gene: TRBJ1-2; clone size: -; V gene: TRBV28; D gene: TRBD1; CDR3 DNA: TGTGCCAGCAGTTACCCAACCGGGGACAGGGTTTCTGGTAGCTATGGCTACACCTTC; CDR3 protein: CASSYPTGDRVSGSYGYTF
J gene: TRBJ1-3; clone size: -; V gene: TRBV4-1; D gene: TRBD1; CDR3 DNA: TGCGCCAGCAGCCCTGGACAGGGGGCGTTTGGAAACACCATATATTTT; CDR3 protein: CASSPGQGAFGNTIYF
J gene: TRBJ2-6; clone size: -; V gene: TRBV6-5; D gene: TRBD1; CDR3 DNA: TGTACCAGCAGTTACTCGAATTTGTTTCGACAGGGATACTCTGGGGCCAACGTCCTGACTTTC; CDR3 protein: CTSSYSNLFRQGYSGANVLTF
J gene: TRBJ2-1; clone size: -; V gene: TRBV19; D gene: -; CDR3 DNA: TGTGCCAGTAGTATTTTCGCGGGGCGACGCTACAATGAGCAGTTCTTC; CDR3 protein: CASSIFAGRRYNEQFF
J gene: TRBJ2-1; clone size: many; V gene: TRBV2; D gene: TRBD2; CDR3 DNA: TGTGCCAGCAGGTGGGGCGGGGGGAGCGTTTACAATGAGCAGTTCTTC; CDR3 protein: CASRWGGGSVYNEQFF
J gene: TRBJ2-7; clone size: many; V gene: TRBV5-1; D gene: TRBD1; CDR3 DNA: TGTGCCAGCAGCAGAGGACAGGGGGCCTACGAGCAGTACTTC; CDR3 protein: CASSRGQGAYEQYF
J gene: TRBJ2-1; clone size: -; V gene: TRBV7-9; D gene: TRBD2; CDR3 DNA: TGTGCCAGCAGCTTACTAGCGGGTCTAGCCTACAATGAGCAGTTCTTC; CDR3 protein: CASSLLAGLAYNEQFF
J gene: TRBJ2-1; clone size: many; V gene: TRBV28; D gene: -; CDR3 DNA: TGTGCCGGGTCGAGCCCGGCGGGGTACAATGAGCAGTTCTTC; CDR3 protein: CAGSSPAGYNEQFF
J gene: TRBJ2-3; clone size: -; V gene: TRBV19; D gene: -; CDR3 DNA: TGTGCCAGTAGATGGGCAGCCTTCACAGATACGCAGTATTTT; CDR3 protein: CASRWAAFTDTQYF
J gene: TRBJ2-2; clone size: many; V gene: TRBV7-2; D gene: -; CDR3 DNA: TGTGCCAGCAGCTATCCAGGCAACACCGGGGAGCTGTTTTTT; CDR3 protein: CASSYPGNTGELFF
J gene: TRBJ2-7; clone size: many; V gene: TRBV7-8; D gene: TRBD2; CDR3 DNA: TGTGCCAGCAGCTTAGGGGCCAGCGGGAACCGGTACGAGCAGTACTTC; CDR3 protein: CASSLGASGNRYEQYF
J gene: TRBJ2-2; clone size: -; V gene: TRBV19; D gene: -; CDR3 DNA: TGTGCCACCGGTACTAGATCGGGAAACACCGGGGAGCTGTTTTTT; CDR3 protein: CATGTRSGNTGELFF
J gene: TRBJ1-2; clone size: many; V gene: TRBV7-6; D gene: -; CDR3 DNA: TGTGCCAGCAGCTTAGGGGTGGGATTAAACTATGGCTACACCTTC; CDR3 protein: CASSLGVGLNYGYTF
J gene: TRBJ1-1; clone size: -; V gene: TRBV5-1; D gene: TRBD1; CDR3 DNA: TGCGCCAGCAGCTCAGGACAGGGTGGTGATCCTACTGAAGCTTTCTTT; CDR3 protein: CASSSGQGGDPTEAFF
J gene: TRBJ2-7; clone size: -; V gene: TRBV20-1; D gene: TRBD2; CDR3 DNA: TGCAGTGCTAGCGGGACTAGCAGGTACGAGCAGTACTTC; CDR3 protein: CSASGTSRYEQYF
J gene: TRBJ2-3; clone size: few; V gene: TRBV5-1; D gene: TRBD2; CDR3 DNA: TGCGCCAGCAGCTCTTTAGCGGGAGGGCCCGGAGGCACAGATACGCAGTATTTT; CDR3 protein: CASSSLAGGPGGTDTQYF
J gene: TRBJ2-3; clone size: once; V gene: TRBV7-9; D gene: -; CDR3 DNA: TGTGCCAGCAGTTCCCGGCGGGCAGGGCGGATTGATGATACGCAGTATTTT; CDR3 protein: CASSSRRAGRIDDTQYF